The 8 T cell receptor beta chains presented below share a single source sample, sequenced in a study of blood T cell repertoires in COVID-19. This table comes from immunoSEQ multiplex PCR, and its TCRdb copy is limited to in-frame clones, with some not included. The table includes about 35,000 clones, more than 75% detected once. Material: peripheral blood. These receptors all stem from an elderly man with active COVID-19.

The rearrangement links TRBV20-1 to TRBJ2-7; 10 bases are shared with TRBD2. Germline V gene data show CDR1 as DFQATT and CDR2 as SNEGSKA (reference sequence). The V segment lost 3 bases and the J segment 4 bases; nucleotides outside the gene matches: 9. CDR3 length: 15 residues. The CDR3 loop reads CSASLLAGVGYEQYF. In DNA, the CDR3 is TGCAGTGCTAGTCTTCTAGCGGGAGTGGGATACGAGCAGTACTTC.

The table lists this clone with a few counts. The rearrangement joins TRBV10-3 to TRBJ2-7, with 9 bases that match TRBD2. The CDR3 is 14 amino acids. Germline V gives CDR1 ENHRY, CDR2 SYGVKD. V lost 10 bases to trimming and J lost 4 bases; unmatched junction nucleotides: 11. CDR3 nucleotides: TGTGCCACCAGCCCGATGCGGGAGGGATACGAGCAGTACTTC. Translated: CATSPMREGYEQYF.

The chain's CDR3 is CASSPGLVGIYEQYF. DNA of the CDR3: TGTGCCAGCTCACCCGGACTAGTAGGGATCTACGAGCAGTACTTC. The rearrangement links TRBV18 to TRBJ2-7; 7 bases are a match to TRBD2. The germline CDR1 and CDR2 sequences are KGHSH and LQKENI. Losses at the gene ends were 3 bases for V and 3 bases for J; bases not matched to a gene: 8. CDR3 length equals 15 residues.

The gene calls are TRBV7-9 and TRBJ1-2, with a weak D call TRBD1 (6 bases). V was pared by 7 bases and J by 1 base, with 7 bases between. This CDR3 spans 12 amino acids. Germline CDR1 reads SEHNR; CDR2 reads FQNEAQ (reference sequence). The CDR3 loop is CASNRVNYGYTF. CDR3 DNA: TGTGCCAGCAACAGGGTTAACTATGGCTACACCTTC.

The genes are TRBV7-2 and TRBJ2-3, with 7 bases identical to TRBD2. CDR1 is SGHTA, CDR2 FQGNSA, per germline. V shed 5 bases, J shed 5 bases, and the junction held 4 bases outside the gene matches. The CDR3 spans 13 residues. This CDR3 is CASSKRDGDTQYF. In DNA, the CDR3 is TGTGCCAGCAGCAAGCGGGACGGAGATACGCAGTATTTT. The full variable domain, rest sourced from reference TRBV7-2 and TRBJ2-3, is GAGVSQSPSNKVTEKGKDVELRCDPISGHTALYWYRQSLGQGLEFLIYFQGNSAPDKSGLPSDRFSAERTGGSVSTLTIQRTQQEDSAVYLCASSKRDGDTQYFGPGTRLTVL.

The V call is TRBV4-3, the J call TRBJ1-6, with TRBD1 as a possible D gene (6 bases). The germline CDR1 and CDR2 sequences are LGHNA and YSLEER. The CDR3 extends over 17 amino acids. Trimming removed 1 base at V and 2 bases at J, with 12 bases between. CDR3 DNA: TGCGCCAGCAGCCAAGGAGGTGGGACAACCTATAATTCACCCCTCCACTTT. Translation: CASSQGGGTTYNSPLHF.

CDR3 nucleotide sequence: TGTGCCAGTAGCCCAGGGACTAGCTCCTACAATGAGCAGTTCTTC. This gives the protein CASSPGTSSYNEQFF. This rearrangement joins TRBV19 to TRBJ2-1; 8 bases agree with TRBD2. From germline, CDR1 is LNHDA and CDR2 SQIVND (reference sequence). The CDR3 length is 15 residues. The trim removed 6 bases at V and 0 bases at J, leaving 4 bases unmatched.

The J gene is TRBJ2-7, the V gene TRBV19; D ambiguous. The V and J ends lost 4 bases and 5 bases respectively, with 9 bases between them. The CDR3 totals 12 residues. Germline V lookup: CDR1 LNHDA, CDR2 SQIVND (reference sequence). Written as DNA, the CDR3 is TGTGCCAGTAGTAGCCGGGTCGACGAGCAGTACTTC. Translating gives CASSSRVDEQYF.